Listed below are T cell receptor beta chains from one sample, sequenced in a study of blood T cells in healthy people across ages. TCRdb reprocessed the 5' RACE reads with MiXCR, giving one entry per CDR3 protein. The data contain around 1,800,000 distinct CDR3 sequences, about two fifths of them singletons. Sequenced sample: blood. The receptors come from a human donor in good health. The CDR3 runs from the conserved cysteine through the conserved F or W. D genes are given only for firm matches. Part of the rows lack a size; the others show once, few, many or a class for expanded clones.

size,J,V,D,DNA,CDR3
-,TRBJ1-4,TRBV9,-,TGTGCCAGCAGCGTCGGCGTTGGTCGGGAAAAACTGTTTTTT,CASSVGVGREKLFF
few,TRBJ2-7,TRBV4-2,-,TGTGCCAGCAGCCAAGAACTAGGAGAGGAGCAGTACTTC,CASSQELGEEQYF
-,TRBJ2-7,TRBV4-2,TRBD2,TGTGCCAGCAGCCGCCGCTACGGGACTAGCGATAACACCTACGAGCAGTACTTC,CASSRRYGTSDNTYEQYF
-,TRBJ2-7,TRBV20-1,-,TGCAGTGTGAAGGCAGGGACCTTCTACGAGCAGTACTTC,CSVKAGTFYEQYF
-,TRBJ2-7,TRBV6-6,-,TGTGTCAGCAGTTACGGAGTTTTTGGCGAGCAGTACTTC,CVSSYGVFGEQYF
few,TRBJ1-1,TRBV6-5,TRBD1,TGTGCCAGCACCCTAAAGGGACAGGGTTGGACTGAAGCTTTCTTT,CASTLKGQGWTEAFF
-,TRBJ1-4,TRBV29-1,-,TGCAGCGCTGCGGACAGATTTGAAAAACTGTTTTTT,CSAADRFEKLFF
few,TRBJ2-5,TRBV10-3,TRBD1,TGTGCCATCAGTGAGTACTGGACAGGGGGCCAAGAGACCCAGTACTTC,CAISEYWTGGQETQYF
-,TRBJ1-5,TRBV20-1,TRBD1,TGCAGTGCTAGTTCCGGGGAGTATGGGACAGGGAGGTTTCAGCCCCAGCATTTT,CSASSGEYGTGRFQPQHF
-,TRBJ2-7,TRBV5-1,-,TGCGCCAGCAGCCCGGAACTCGGACAGCAGTACTTC,CASSPELGQQYF
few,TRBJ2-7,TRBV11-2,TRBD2,TGTGCCAGCAGCTTACGAGGGGAGAGATCACTAGCGGGGGGCCGGTCCTACGAGCAGTACTTC,CASSLRGERSLAGGRSYEQYF
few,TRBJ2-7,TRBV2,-,TGTGCCAGCAGTGCGACGACTAGAGGGGAGCAGTACTTC,CASSATTRGEQYF
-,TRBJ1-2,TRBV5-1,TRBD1,TGCGCCAGCAGCTTTGACAGGGTCGGGTATGGCTACACCTTC,CASSFDRVGYGYTF
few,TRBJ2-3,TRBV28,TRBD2,TGTGCCAGCAGTTTGCGCGGGGGGAACCCAGATACGCAGTATTTT,CASSLRGGNPDTQYF
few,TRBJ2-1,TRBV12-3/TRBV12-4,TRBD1,TGTGCCAGCAGTTTAGACAGGGGGCAATACAATGAGCAGTTCTTC,CASSLDRGQYNEQFF
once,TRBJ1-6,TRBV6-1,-,TGTGCCAGCAGTGAAGCGAAAGGAACCCTTAATTCACCCCTCCACTTT,CASSEAKGTLNSPLHF
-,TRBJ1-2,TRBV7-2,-,TGTGCCGGCAACCCCAGGGGAAGGGGAGATGGCTACACCTTC,CAGNPRGRGDGYTF
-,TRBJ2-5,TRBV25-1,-,TGTGCCAGCAGTGACTACCTGGATCCCAGGGAGACCCAGTACTTC,CASSDYLDPRETQYF
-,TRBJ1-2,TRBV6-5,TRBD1,TGTGCCAGCAGTTACGCCGGGACAGGGGATGGCTACACCTTC,CASSYAGTGDGYTF
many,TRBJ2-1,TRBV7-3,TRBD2,TGTGCCAGCAGCTTTGGACTAGCGGAATACAATGAGCAGTTCTTC,CASSFGLAEYNEQFF
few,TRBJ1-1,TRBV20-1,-,TGCAGTGCTAGGAAGTCGGGGGACCCAGAAGCTTTCTTT,CSARKSGDPEAFF
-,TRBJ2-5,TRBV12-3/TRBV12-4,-,TGTGCCAGCAGCCTTCGGATGGGGACCCAAGAGACCCAGTACTTC,CASSLRMGTQETQYF
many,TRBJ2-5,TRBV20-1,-,TGCAGTGCCCTCACTAGAGATCAAGAGACCCAGTACTTC,CSALTRDQETQYF
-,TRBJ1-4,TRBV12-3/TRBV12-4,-,TGTGCCAGCAGTTTAATCCTAGCGGGGGAAAAACTGTTTTTT,CASSLILAGEKLFF
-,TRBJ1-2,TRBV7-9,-,TGTGCCAGCAGCTTAATATCCGGAAACTATGGCTACACCTTC,CASSLISGNYGYTF
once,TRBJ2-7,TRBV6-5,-,TGTGCCAGCAGACCCCCTACTCGGGGACACGAGCAGTACTTC,CASRPPTRGHEQYF
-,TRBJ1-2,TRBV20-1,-,TGCAGTGCTAGTGGTACCAGGGGCGGACTTGGCTACACCTTC,CSASGTRGGLGYTF
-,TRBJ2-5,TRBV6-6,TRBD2,TGTGCCAGCAGGAGGCTAGGAGGACTAGTTCAAGAGACCCAGGACTTC,CASRRLGGLVQETQDF
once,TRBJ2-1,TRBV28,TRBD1,TGTGCCAGCATCCTCCGACAGGGGTCCTACAATGAGCAGTTCTTC,CASILRQGSYNEQFF
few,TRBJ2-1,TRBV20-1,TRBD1,TGCAGTGCTGATGACAGGGCAATAAACAATGAGCAGTTCTTC,CSADDRAINNEQFF
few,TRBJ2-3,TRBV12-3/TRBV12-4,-,TGTGCCAGCAGTCATGACGGAGAAGGAATCACAGATACGCAGTATTTT,CASSHDGEGITDTQYF
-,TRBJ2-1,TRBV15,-,TGTGCCACCCTTACAAGGGGGAATGAGCAGTTCTTC,CATLTRGNEQFF
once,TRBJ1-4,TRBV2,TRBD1,TGTGCCAGCAGTGACCTGACAGGGCGCCCAACTGAAAAACTGTTTTTT,CASSDLTGRPTEKLFF